Reported below is one T cell receptor (beta chain). This clonotype was observed a handful of times. The clone's antigen remains unknown. Base qualities are not at hand, and no much larger clone is one base apart. The data originate from a study of regulatory T cells in long-lasting Graves disease (dated by TCRdb to the early 2020s). Regarding the study in general: Persistent Graves' disease meant more than 5 years of antithyroid drug treatment with TSH receptor autoantibodies that stayed positive. Patients with persistent Graves' disease were compared with patients with newly diagnosed Graves' disease using TCR sequencing and RNA sequencing of peripheral blood. The study was registered as a clinical trial and conducted in China. A total of roughly 33 samples underwent TCR sequencing: 13 from persistent and about 20 from newly diagnosed Graves' disease patients. Persistent Graves' disease patients in the clinical cohort had taken antithyroid drugs for approximately 9.5 years on average.

The intended sense of this specimen's time point label: persistent/refractory GD, antithyroid drugs over 5 years with positive TRAb. For both TCR sequencing and RNA sequencing, RNA was extracted from PBMCs using TRIzol. Graves' disease was diagnosed according to American Thyroid Association guidelines. Patients for the study were recruited at an endocrinology department in Xi'an, China. Each patient gave approximately 10 milliliters of peripheral blood, collected in an EDTA anticoagulant tube. PBMCs were isolated by Ficoll Paque Plus density gradient separation without further T cell sorting. An Agilent 2100 Bioanalyzer and agarose gel were used to assess RNA quality, and a NanoDrop 2000 was used to measure RNA concentration. From a lookup of the germline V gene (reference sequence), CDR1 and CDR2 are GTSNPN and SVGIG. The germline ends are 17 bases apart after V is trimmed by 5 bases and J by 4 bases. Counted from cysteine to phenylalanine, this CDR3 has 15 amino acids. Only the CDR3 region is kept as DNA, spanning 45 bases read in frame from base 1.

The library was built by means of multiplex PCR. The reads were generated on an Illumina HiSeq 4000. iRepertoire HTBI primers and Arm-PCR amplification of CDR3 regions were used to construct TCR beta libraries. Before sequencing, the PCR products underwent gel purification. Turning to the authors' computational methods: Across samples, around 62 TRBV and 14 TRBJ segments were identified and used for gene usage analysis of CDR3 amino acid clonotypes. COPE and FqMerger were used to merge filtered high-quality paired reads into contigs. BLAST was used to align contigs to IMGT TRBV, TRBD and TRBJ reference genes, and CDR3 was defined according to IMGT. Any clonotype with a frequency above 0.1% was counted as a highly expanded clone. Shannon entropy was used to measure repertoire diversity, and the Gini coefficient was used to measure V-J evenness. A clonotype was considered public if more than one individual shared it. TCRdb redid the processing of the public reads, applying fastp at Q25 and MiXCR, and retained in-frame beta chains. Every distinct CDR3 protein forms one entry, paired with its most common genes and DNA. The V and J calls follow TCRdb's processing rather than the paper's. A total of 400,000 to 500,000 distinct CDR3 sequences appear in this sample, about 21% of them only once. The ten largest make up roughly an eighth of the sample.

Paper-wide results and their limitations: The authors noted that the small sample size was a limitation that may lower accuracy. More public clonotypes were shared among persistent patients (roughly 3,000) than among newly diagnosed patients (more than 950). Lower TCR Shannon entropy and fewer highly expanded clones were observed in persistent Graves' disease patients than in newly diagnosed patients, which suggested clonal expansion. Because the primary lesion, thyroid tissue, could not be accessed, the study looked at peripheral blood alone. Sequencing and analysis were limited to the TCR beta chain. Persistent disease showed preferential use of TRBV28, TRBJ1-2 and TRBJ2-5, whereas newly diagnosed disease favored TRBV20-1 and TRBJ2-1.

The chain uses TRBV30 and TRBJ1-4, with TRBD1 tentatively as D gene (6 bases match). Sample: peripheral blood mononuclear cells (PBMCs), taken when the disease was refractory, from a patient treated with antithyroid drugs. This TCR came from a female donor with Graves disease. Here is the DNA: TGTGCCTGGTCTAGTTGGAGGGGGGGTAATGAAAAACTGTTTTTT. Its protein reads: CAWSSWRGGNEKLFF.